This T cell receptor (beta chain) was sequenced in a study of blood T cell repertoires in COVID-19. In the original workflow: Cell counts per sample came from amplifying reference gene primers. Repertoires were generated with immunoSEQ multiplex PCR, while TCRdb's copy carries only in-frame clones and drops some. V and J calls and clone size follow that table, whereas D and trimming were derived from the DNA. The sample has 400,000 or so clones; 90% are singletons. Germline lookup yields CDR1 MNHEY and CDR2 SVGAGI. The ends were cut back, 6 bases at V and 0 bases at J, with 9 bases in the middle. This CDR3 region has 14 residues.

This TCR was recovered from a man between 18 and 29 years old who had recovered from COVID-19. V usage is TRBV6-5 and J usage is TRBJ1-3; the D is unclear. The sequencing sample was made of PBMCs or T cells enriched from blood (not recorded which). DNA of the CDR3: TGTGCCAGCAGCCTAATTAGCTCTGGAAACACCATATATTTT. Its protein product is CASSLISSGNTIYF.